This T cell receptor beta chain originates from a study of blood T cell repertoires in COVID-19. Study-wide background: COVID-19 samples, acute and convalescent, were from the United States, Italy and Spain. The analysed material was cDNA or gDNA that came from T cells, B-cell-depleted T cells, or PBMCs.

Original methodology: For nucleated cells, counts were estimated from reference gene primer amplification. Assay used: immunoSEQ multiplex PCR; TCRdb lists only in-frame clones, some missing. V and J calls and clone size follow that table, whereas D and trimming were derived from the DNA. The data contain about 150,000 clones, around 84% of them singletons. V shed 4 bases and J 4 bases; nucleotides not matched to a gene: 1. CDR3 size: 15 residues. Looked up from germline, CDR1 is LGHDT and CDR2 is YNNKEL (reference sequence). The chain combines TRBV3-1 (or the pseudogene TRBV3-2) with TRBJ2-1; TRBD2 matches at 13 bases. Sequenced: peripheral blood. This sequence was found in a man in his sixties or seventies with acute or convalescent COVID-19. The CDR3 region is CASSPTSGGYNEQFF. DNA for the CDR3: TGTGCCAGCAGCCCGACTAGCGGGGGGTACAATGAGCAGTTCTTC.